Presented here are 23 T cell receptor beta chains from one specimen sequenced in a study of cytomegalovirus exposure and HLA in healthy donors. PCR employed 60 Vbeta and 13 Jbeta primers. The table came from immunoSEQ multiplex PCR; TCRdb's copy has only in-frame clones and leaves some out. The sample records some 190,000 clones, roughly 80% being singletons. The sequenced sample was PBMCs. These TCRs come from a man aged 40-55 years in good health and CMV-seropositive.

The CDR3 region has the DNA TGTGCCAGCAGTGACGGGAGGGACACCTGGAATGCTAATCAGCCCCAGCATTTT. This encodes CASSDGRDTWNANQPQHF. This sequence joins TRBV6-4 and TRBJ1-5; maybe TRBD1 (6 bases). Trimming shortened V by 2 bases and J by 4 bases, and 21 bases separated the two germline ends. The germline CDR1 and CDR2 sequences are MRHNA and SNTAGT. The CDR3 has 18 amino acids.

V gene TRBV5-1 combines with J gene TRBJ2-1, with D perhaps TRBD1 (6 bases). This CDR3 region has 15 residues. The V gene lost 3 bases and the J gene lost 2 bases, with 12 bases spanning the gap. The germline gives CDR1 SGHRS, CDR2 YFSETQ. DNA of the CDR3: TGCGCCAGCAGCTCTACAGGGTCTCCCTACAATGAGCAGTTCTTC. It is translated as CASSSTGSPYNEQFF.

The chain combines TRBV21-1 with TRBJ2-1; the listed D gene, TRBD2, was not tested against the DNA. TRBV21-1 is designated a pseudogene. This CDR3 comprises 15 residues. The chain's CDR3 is CASTDGTSGSNEQFF. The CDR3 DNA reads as TGTGCCAGCACGGATGGGACTAGCGGGAGTAATGAGCAGTTCTTC.

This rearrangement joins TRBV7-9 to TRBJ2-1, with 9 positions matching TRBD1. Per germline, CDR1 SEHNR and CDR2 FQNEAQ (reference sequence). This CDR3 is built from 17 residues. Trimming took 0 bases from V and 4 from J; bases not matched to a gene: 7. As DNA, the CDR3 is TGTGCCAGCAGCTTAGCGCTGGGACAGGGTAGTTACAATGAGCAGTTCTTC. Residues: CASSLALGQGSYNEQFF.

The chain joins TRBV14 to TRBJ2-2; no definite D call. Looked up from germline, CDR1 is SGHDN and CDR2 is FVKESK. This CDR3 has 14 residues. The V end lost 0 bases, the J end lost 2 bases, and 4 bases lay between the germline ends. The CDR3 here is CASSQDLNTGELFF. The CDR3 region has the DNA TGTGCCAGCAGCCAAGATCTCAACACCGGGGAGCTGTTTTTT. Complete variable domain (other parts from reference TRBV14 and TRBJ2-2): EAGVTQFPSHSVIEKGQTVTLRCDPISGHDNLYWYRRVMGKEIKFLLHFVKESKQDESGMPNNRFLAERTGGTYSTLKVQPAELEDSGVYFCASSQDLNTGELFFGEGSRLTVL.

CDR3 amino acids: CASSFGDVVTEAFF. The CDR3 DNA reads as TGTGCCAGCAGTTTTGGAGACGTCGTAACTGAAGCTTTCTTT. The chain recombines TRBV28 with TRBJ1-1, with D uncertain. The CDR3 has 14 amino acids. Germline V gene sequence: CDR1 MDHEN, CDR2 SYDVKM. Trimming left V 3 bases short and J 5 bases short, with 13 bases between.

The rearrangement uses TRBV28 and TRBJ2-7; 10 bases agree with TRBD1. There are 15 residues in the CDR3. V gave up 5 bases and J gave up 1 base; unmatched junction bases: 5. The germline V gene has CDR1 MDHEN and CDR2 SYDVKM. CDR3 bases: TGTGCCAGCAGTCAGACAGGGGGCCCTTCCTACGAGCAGTACTTC. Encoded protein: CASSQTGGPSYEQYF.

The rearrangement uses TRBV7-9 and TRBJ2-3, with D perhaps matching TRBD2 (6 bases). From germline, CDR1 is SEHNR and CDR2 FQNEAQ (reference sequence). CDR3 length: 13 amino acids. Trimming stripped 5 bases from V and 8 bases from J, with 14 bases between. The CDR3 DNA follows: TGTGCCAGCAGCCCGCGGGAAACGCCTACGCAGTATTTT. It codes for CASSPRETPTQYF.

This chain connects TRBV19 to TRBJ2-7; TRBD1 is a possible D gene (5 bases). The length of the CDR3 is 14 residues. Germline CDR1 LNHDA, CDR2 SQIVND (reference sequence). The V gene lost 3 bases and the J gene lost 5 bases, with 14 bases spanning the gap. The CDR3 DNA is TGTGCCAGTAGTATCGGCCAGGGTCGCGACGAGCAGTACTTC. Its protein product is CASSIGQGRDEQYF.

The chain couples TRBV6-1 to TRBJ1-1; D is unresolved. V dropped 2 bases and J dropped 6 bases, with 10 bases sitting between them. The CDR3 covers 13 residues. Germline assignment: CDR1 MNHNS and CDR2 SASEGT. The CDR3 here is CASSELAEAEAFF. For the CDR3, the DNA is TGTGCCAGCAGTGAATTGGCCGAGGCTGAAGCTTTCTTT.

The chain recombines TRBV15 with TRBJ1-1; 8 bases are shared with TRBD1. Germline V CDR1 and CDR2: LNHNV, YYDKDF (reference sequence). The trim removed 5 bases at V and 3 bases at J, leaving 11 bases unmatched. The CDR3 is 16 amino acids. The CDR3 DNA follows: TGTGCCACCAGCGCCTTCACACAGGGGGTGGACACTGAAGCTTTCTTT. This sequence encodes CATSAFTQGVDTEAFF.

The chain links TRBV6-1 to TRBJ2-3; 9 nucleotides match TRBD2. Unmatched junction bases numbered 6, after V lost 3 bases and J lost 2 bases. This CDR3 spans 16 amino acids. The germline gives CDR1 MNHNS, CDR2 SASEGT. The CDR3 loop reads CASSDRAGGLTDTQYF. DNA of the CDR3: TGTGCCAGCAGTGACAGGGCGGGGGGGCTCACAGATACGCAGTATTTT.

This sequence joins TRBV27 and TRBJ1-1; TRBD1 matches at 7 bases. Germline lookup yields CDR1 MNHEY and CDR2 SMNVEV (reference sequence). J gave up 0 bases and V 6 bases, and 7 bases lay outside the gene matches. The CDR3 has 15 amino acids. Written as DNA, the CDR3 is TGTGCCAGCAGCCCGGACAGGTTAATGAACACTGAAGCTTTCTTT. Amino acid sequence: CASSPDRLMNTEAFF.

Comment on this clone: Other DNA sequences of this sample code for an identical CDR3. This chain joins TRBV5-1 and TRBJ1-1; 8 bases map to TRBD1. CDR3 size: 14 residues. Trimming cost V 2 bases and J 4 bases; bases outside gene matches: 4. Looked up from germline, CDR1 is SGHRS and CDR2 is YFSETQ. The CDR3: CASSLGQGFTEAFF. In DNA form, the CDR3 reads TGCGCCAGCAGCTTAGGACAGGGATTCACTGAAGCTTTCTTT.

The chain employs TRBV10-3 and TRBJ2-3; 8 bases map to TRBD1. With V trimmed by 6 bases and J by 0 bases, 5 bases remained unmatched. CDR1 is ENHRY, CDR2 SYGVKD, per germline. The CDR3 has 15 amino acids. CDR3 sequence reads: CAIRGQVSSTDTQYF. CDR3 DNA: TGTGCCATCAGGGGACAGGTTTCTAGCACAGATACGCAGTATTTT.

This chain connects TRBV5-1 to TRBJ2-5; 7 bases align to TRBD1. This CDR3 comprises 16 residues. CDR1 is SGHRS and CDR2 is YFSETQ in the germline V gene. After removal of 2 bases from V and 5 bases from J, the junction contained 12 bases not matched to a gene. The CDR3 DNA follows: TGCGCCAGCAGCTTAGGAGTATACAGGGGAGAGGAGACCCAGTACTTC. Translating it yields CASSLGVYRGEETQYF. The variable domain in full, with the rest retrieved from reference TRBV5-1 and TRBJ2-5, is KAGVTQTPRYLIKTRGQQVTLSCSPISGHRSVSWYQQTPGQGLQFLFEYFSETQRNKGNFPGRFSGRQFSNSRSEMNVSTLELGDSALYLCASSLGVYRGEETQYFGPGTRLLVL.

CDR3 nucleotide sequence: TGCGCCAGCAGTCAACGACTAGCGGGGACAATCCAAGAGACCCAGTACTTC. This translates into CASSQRLAGTIQETQYF. V usage is TRBV23-1 and J usage is TRBJ2-5; the match to TRBD2 covers 11 bases. TRBV23-1 is an ORF, and what it does is uncertain. The CDR3 loop spans 17 amino acids. J gave up 1 base and V 2 bases, and 6 bases lay outside the gene matches.

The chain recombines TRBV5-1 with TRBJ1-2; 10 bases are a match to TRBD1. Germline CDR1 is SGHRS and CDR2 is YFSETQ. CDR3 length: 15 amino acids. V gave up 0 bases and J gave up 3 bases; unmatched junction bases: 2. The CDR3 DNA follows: TGCGCCAGCAGCTTGGAGGACAGGGGGTACTATGGCTACACCTTC. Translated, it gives CASSLEDRGYYGYTF.

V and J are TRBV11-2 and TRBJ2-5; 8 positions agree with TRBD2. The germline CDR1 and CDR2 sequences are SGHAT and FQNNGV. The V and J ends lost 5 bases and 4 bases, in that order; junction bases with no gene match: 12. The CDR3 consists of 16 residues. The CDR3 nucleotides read TGTGCCAGCAGCCCCCGGGGGGGCCAGATGTTAGAGACCCAGTACTTC. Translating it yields CASSPRGGQMLETQYF.

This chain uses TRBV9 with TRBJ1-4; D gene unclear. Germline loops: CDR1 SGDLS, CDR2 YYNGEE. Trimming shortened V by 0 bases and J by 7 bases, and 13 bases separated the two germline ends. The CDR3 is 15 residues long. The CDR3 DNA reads TGTGCCAGCAGCGTAGGTGGAGGGCTGGGTGAAAAACTGTTTTTT. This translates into CASSVGGGLGEKLFF. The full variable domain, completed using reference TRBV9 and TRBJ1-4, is DSGVTQTPKHLITATGQRVTLRCSPRSGDLSVYWYQQSLDQGLQFLIQYYNGEERAKGNILERFSAQQFPDLHSELNLSSLELGDSALYFCASSVGGGLGEKLFFGSGTQLSVL.

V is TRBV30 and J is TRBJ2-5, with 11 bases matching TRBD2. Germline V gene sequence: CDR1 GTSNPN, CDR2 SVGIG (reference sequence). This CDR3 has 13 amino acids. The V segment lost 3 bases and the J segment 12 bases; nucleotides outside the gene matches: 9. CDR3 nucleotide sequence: TGTGCCTGGAGAGGGGCTAGCGGGAGGCCCAAGTACTTC. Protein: CAWRGASGRPKYF.

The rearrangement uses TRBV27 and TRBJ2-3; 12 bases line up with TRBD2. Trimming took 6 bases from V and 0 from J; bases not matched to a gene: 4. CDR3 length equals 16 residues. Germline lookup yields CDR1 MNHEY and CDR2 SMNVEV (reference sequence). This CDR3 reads CASRRTSGASTDTQYF. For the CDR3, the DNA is TGTGCCAGCAGAAGGACTAGCGGGGCCAGCACAGATACGCAGTATTTT.

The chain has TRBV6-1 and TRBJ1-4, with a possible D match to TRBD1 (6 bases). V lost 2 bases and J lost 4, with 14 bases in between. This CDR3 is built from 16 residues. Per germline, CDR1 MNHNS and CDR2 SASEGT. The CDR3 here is CASSETWTALNEKLFF. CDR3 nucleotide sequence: TGTGCCAGCAGTGAAACCTGGACAGCTCTTAATGAAAAACTGTTTTTT.